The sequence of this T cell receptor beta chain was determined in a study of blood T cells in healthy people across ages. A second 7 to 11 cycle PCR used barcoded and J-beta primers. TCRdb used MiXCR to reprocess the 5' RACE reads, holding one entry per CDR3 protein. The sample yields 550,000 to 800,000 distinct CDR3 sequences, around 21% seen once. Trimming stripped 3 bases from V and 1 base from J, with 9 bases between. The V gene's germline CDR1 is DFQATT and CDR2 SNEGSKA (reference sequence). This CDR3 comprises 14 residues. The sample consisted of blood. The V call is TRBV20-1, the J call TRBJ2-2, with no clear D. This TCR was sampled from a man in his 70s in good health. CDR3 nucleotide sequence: TGCAGTGCTAGCTTCCACAGGAACACCGGGGAGCTGTTTTTT. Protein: CSASFHRNTGELFF.